Presented here are 16 T cell receptor beta chains from one specimen sequenced in a study of cytomegalovirus exposure and HLA in healthy donors. The primer mix had 60 Vbeta and 13 Jbeta primers. Profiled with immunoSEQ multiplex PCR; TCRdb holds only in-frame clones, not every one. The sample consists of about 160,000 clones, 60% to 80% of them appearing once. What was sequenced was PBMCs. These receptors came from a woman between 50 and 59 years old in good health and CMV-seropositive.

The V call is TRBV4-3, the J call TRBJ1-2, with TRBD1 as a possible D gene (5 bases). The CDR3 consists of 17 residues. Germline CDR1 and CDR2: LGHNA and YSLEER. V was trimmed by 4 bases and J by 7 bases, leaving 25 bases between them. DNA for the CDR3: TGCGCCAGCAGCCCAGGAATGTTGGCAGGGAAAGACGGTGGCTACACCTTC. It yields the protein CASSPGMLAGKDGGYTF.

V and J are TRBV7-9 and TRBJ2-1; D is ambiguous. The V gene lost 5 bases and the J gene lost 3 bases, with 11 bases spanning the gap. This CDR3 spans 14 amino acids. Germline CDR1 is SEHNR and CDR2 is FQNEAQ (reference sequence). Here the CDR3 reads CASSPQLSYNEQFF. Written as DNA, the CDR3 is TGTGCCAGCAGCCCCCAACTTAGCTACAATGAGCAGTTCTTC.

V is TRBV7-9 and J is TRBJ1-1, with 9 bases matching TRBD1. V lost 7 bases to trimming and J lost 6 bases; unmatched junction nucleotides: 12. From germline, CDR1 is SEHNR and CDR2 FQNEAQ (reference sequence). The CDR3 has 15 amino acids. The CDR3 DNA is TGTGCCAGCAACGAGGACAGGGGCTTTTCCTCTGAAGCTTTCTTT. Residues: CASNEDRGFSSEAFF.

This rearrangement joins TRBV11-2 to TRBJ2-7; unclear D gene. Germline-derived CDR1 and CDR2 are SGHAT and FQNNGV. CDR3 length: 11 residues. With 7 bases removed from V and 3 bases from J, the gap between germline ends came to 7 bases. CDR3 protein: CASTSGYEQYF. In DNA, the CDR3 is TGTGCCAGCACCTCCGGCTACGAGCAGTACTTC.

This clone was recorded a few times. V is TRBV9 and J is TRBJ2-1; 8 bases are a match to TRBD1. This CDR3 spans 15 amino acids. Trimming removed 4 bases from V and 7 bases from J; junction bases left unmatched: 10. CDR1 and CDR2 from the germline V gene are SGDLS and YYNGEE. For the CDR3, the DNA is TGTGCCAGCAGCTCTCAGACAGGGGCATGGAATGAGCAGTTCTTC. Its translation: CASSSQTGAWNEQFF.

Worth noting for this clone: The junction departs from the called germline gene at one end, perhaps through a read error. The chain joins TRBV12-5 to TRBJ2-5, with 9 bases aligning to TRBD2. Germline CDR1 is LGHNT and CDR2 is FRNRAP. This CDR3 region has 14 residues. Here the CDR3 DNA reads TGTGCTAGTGGTTTGGGGGCTAGCGGGAATCCCGAGAACTTC. The encoded protein is CASGLGASGNPENF.

The rearrangement links TRBV5-8 to TRBJ1-1; D is uncertain. Germline values: CDR1 SGHTS, CDR2 YDEGEE. The CDR3 runs to 15 residues. Trimming took 0 bases from V and 5 from J, leaving 14 bases between them. The DNA for the CDR3 is TGTGCCAGCAGCTTGGATTACGGAGGAAGGACTGAAGCTTTCTTT. Its translation: CASSLDYGGRTEAFF.

V is TRBV9 and J is TRBJ2-1; D is perhaps TRBD2 (6 bases). The CDR3 length is 13 residues. Germline loops: CDR1 SGDLS, CDR2 YYNGEE. The V gene lost 3 bases and the J gene lost 9 bases, with 13 bases spanning the gap. The CDR3 is CASSASTSLEQFF. The CDR3 DNA reads as TGTGCCAGCAGCGCCTCGACTAGTCTTGAGCAGTTCTTC.

This clone was picked up a small number of times. The V and J genes are TRBV19 and TRBJ2-1; TRBD2 matches 12 bases. Trimming cost V 6 bases and J 4 bases; bases outside gene matches: 7. Germline lookup yields CDR1 LNHDA and CDR2 SQIVND (reference sequence). The CDR3 extends over 16 amino acids. CDR3 sequence: CASSTTTSGGYNEQFF. The CDR3 DNA reads as TGTGCCAGTAGCACCACGACTAGCGGGGGATACAATGAGCAGTTCTTC.

A few counts support this clone. J is TRBJ2-6 and V is TRBV7-2; no definite D call. Germline CDR1 and CDR2: SGHTA and FQGNSA. Trimming took 3 bases from V and 3 from J, leaving 9 bases between them. This CDR3 region has 15 residues. The CDR3: CASSFDSGGANVLTF. The CDR3 nucleotides are TGTGCCAGCAGCTTTGACTCTGGTGGGGCCAACGTCCTGACTTTC. Filled out from reference TRBV7-2 and TRBJ2-6, the complete variable domain reads GAGVSQSPSNKVTEKGKDVELRCDPISGHTALYWYRQSLGQGLEFLIYFQGNSAPDKSGLPSDRFSAERTGGSVSTLTIQRTQQEDSAVYLCASSFDSGGANVLTFGAGSRLTVL.

This clone was recorded once. The genes are TRBV2 and TRBJ1-2; no definite D call. V shed 1 base and J shed 8 bases, with 11 bases lying between them. Germline lookup yields CDR1 SNHLY and CDR2 FYNNEI. The CDR3 consists of 13 residues. The CDR3 loop reads CASSEVEVRGYTF. Here the CDR3 DNA reads TGTGCCAGCAGTGAAGTGGAGGTTCGGGGCTACACCTTC.

The rearrangement joins TRBV6-5 to TRBJ1-6, with D uncertain. CDR1 is MNHEY, CDR2 SVGAGI, per germline. V lost 6 bases and J 9 bases, leaving 15 bases between the germline ends. The CDR3 consists of 14 residues. The CDR3 is CASRREGYGSPLHF. The CDR3 nucleotides read TGTGCCAGCAGGAGGGAGGGCTACGGTTCACCCCTCCACTTT.

The CDR3 nucleotides are TGTGCCTGGAAGAGGGGGACGGCGAACACTGAAGCTTTCTTT. It translates to CAWKRGTANTEAFF. This rearrangement joins TRBV30 to TRBJ1-1; weak D call: TRBD1 (6 bases). V was trimmed by 4 bases and J by 1 base, leaving 13 bases between them. CDR3 size: 14 residues. Germline V lookup: CDR1 GTSNPN, CDR2 SVGIG (reference sequence).

This clone has more than one count but fewer than ten. CDR3 nucleotides: TGTGCCAGCAGCATCCATGGGACAGGGCTCTACGAGCAGTACTTC. As protein: CASSIHGTGLYEQYF. This chain connects TRBV7-6 to TRBJ2-7; TRBD1 aligns across 9 bases. This CDR3 has 15 residues. The junction had 8 bases not matched to a gene; V was cut back by 5 bases and J by 3 bases. CDR1 and CDR2 from the germline V gene are SGHVS and FNYEAQ.

This clone came up once. The chain is built from TRBV4-1 and TRBJ2-7; D unclear. Trimming stripped 3 bases from V and 2 bases from J, with 5 bases between. Germline values: CDR1 MGHRA, CDR2 YSYEKL. This CDR3 comprises 12 residues. The DNA for the CDR3 is TGCGCCAGCAGCCATTCTACCTACGAGCAGTACTTC. It yields the protein CASSHSTYEQYF.

The chain employs TRBV6-1 and TRBJ2-4; no clear D gene. The CDR3 spans 12 residues. V was clipped by 6 bases and J by 3 bases, with 6 bases between them. From germline, CDR1 is MNHNS and CDR2 SASEGT. Written as DNA, the CDR3 is TGTGCCAGCAGCGAACGCAAAAACATTCAGTACTTC. Protein sequence: CASSERKNIQYF.